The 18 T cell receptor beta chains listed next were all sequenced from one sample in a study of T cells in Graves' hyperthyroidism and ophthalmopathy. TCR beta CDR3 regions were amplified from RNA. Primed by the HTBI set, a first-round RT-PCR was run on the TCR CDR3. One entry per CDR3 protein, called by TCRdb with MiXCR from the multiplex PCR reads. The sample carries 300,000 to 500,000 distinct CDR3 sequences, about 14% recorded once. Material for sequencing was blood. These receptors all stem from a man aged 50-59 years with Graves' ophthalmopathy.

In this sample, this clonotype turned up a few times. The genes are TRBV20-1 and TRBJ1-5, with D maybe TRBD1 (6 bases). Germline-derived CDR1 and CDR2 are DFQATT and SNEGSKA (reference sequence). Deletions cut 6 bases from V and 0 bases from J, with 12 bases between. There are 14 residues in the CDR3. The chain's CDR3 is CSATRDNSNQPQHF. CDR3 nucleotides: TGCAGTGCAACCCGGGACAATAGCAATCAGCCCCAGCATTTT.

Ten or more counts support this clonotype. The CDR3 bases are TGTGCCAGCAGCTGGGGGAAAGATCTCCTAGGGCAGTACTTC. Translating it yields CASSWGKDLLGQYF. The rearrangement links TRBV11-2 to TRBJ2-7, with D perhaps assigned TRBD1 or TRBD2 (5 bases each). Trimming took 4 bases from V and 9 from J, leaving 19 bases between them. CDR1 is SGHAT, CDR2 FQNNGV, per germline. This CDR3 is 14 amino acids long.

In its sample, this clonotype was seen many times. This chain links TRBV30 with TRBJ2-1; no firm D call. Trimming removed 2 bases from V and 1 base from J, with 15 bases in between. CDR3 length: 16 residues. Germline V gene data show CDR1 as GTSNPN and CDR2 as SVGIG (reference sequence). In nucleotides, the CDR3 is TGTGCCTGGAGTCCCGGCCGGGTTGGTTCCTACAATGAGCAGTTCTTC. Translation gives CAWSPGRVGSYNEQFF. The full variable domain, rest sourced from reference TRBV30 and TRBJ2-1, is SQTIHQWPATLVQPVGSPLSLECTVEGTSNPNLYWYRQAAGRGLQLLFYSVGIGQISSEVPQNLSASRPQDRQFILSSKKLLLSDSGFYLCAWSPGRVGSYNEQFFGPGTRLTVL.

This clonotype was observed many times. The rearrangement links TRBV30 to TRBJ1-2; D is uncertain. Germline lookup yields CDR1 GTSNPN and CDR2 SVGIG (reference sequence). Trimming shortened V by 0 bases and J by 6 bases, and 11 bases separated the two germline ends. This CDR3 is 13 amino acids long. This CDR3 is CAWSVSKSDGYTF. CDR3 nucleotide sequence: TGTGCCTGGAGTGTATCGAAATCGGATGGCTACACCTTC.

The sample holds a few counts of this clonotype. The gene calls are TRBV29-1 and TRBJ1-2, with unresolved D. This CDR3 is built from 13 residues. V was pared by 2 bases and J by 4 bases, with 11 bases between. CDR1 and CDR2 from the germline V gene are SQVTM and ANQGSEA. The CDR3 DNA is TGCAGCGTTGAACACCGGCAGAGCTATGGCTACACCTTC. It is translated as CSVEHRQSYGYTF. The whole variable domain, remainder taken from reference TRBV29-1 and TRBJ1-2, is SAVISQKPSRDICQRGTSLTIQCQVDSQVTMMFWYRQQPGQSLTLIATANQGSEATYESGFVIDKFPISRPNLTFSTLTVSNMSPEDSSIYLCSVEHRQSYGYTFGSGTRLTVV.

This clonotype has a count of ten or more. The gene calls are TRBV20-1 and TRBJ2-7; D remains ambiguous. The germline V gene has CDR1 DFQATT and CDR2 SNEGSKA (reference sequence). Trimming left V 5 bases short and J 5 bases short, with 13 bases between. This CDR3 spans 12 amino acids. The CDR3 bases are TGCAGTGCTGGTAGGAACGGCAACGAGCAGTACTTC. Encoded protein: CSAGRNGNEQYF.

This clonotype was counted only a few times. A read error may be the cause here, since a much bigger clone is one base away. The chain's CDR3 is CASRASGSVGAQYF. The CDR3 DNA reads TGTGCCAGCAGGGCTAGCGGGAGTGTTGGGGCCCAGTACTTC. The rearrangement uses TRBV2 and TRBJ2-5; 10 bases are a match to TRBD2. The CDR3 spans 14 residues. Germline CDR1 and CDR2: SNHLY and FYNNEI. The ends lost 6 bases at V and 9 bases at J; junction bases unmatched: 10. The variable domain in full, completed from reference TRBV2 and TRBJ2-5, reads EPEVTQTPSHQVTQMGQEVILRCVPISNHLYFYWYRQILGQKVEFLVSFYNNEISEKSEIFDDQFSVERPDGSNFTLKIRSTKLEDSAMYFCASRASGSVGAQYFGPGTRLLVL.

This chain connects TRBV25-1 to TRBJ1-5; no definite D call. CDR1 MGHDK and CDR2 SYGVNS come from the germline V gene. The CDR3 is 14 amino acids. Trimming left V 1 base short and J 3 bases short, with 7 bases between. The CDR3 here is CASSELGFNQPQHF. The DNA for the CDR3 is TGTGCCAGCAGTGAATTAGGTTTCAATCAGCCCCAGCATTTT.

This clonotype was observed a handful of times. CDR3 region: CSARSSAQPYEQYF. CDR3 nucleotide sequence: TGCAGTGCTAGATCGTCTGCCCAACCCTACGAGCAGTACTTC. J is TRBJ2-7 and V is TRBV20-1; no definite D call. CDR3 size: 14 residues. Trimming stripped 2 bases from V and 2 bases from J, with 13 bases between. CDR1 DFQATT and CDR2 SNEGSKA come from the germline V gene (reference sequence).

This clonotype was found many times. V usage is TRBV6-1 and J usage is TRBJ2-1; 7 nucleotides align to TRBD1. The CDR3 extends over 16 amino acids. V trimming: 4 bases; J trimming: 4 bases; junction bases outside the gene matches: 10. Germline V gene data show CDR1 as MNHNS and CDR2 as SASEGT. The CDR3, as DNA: TGTGCCAGCAGTGCCCTCCGGGACAGACGATACAATGAGCAGTTCTTC. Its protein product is CASSALRDRRYNEQFF.

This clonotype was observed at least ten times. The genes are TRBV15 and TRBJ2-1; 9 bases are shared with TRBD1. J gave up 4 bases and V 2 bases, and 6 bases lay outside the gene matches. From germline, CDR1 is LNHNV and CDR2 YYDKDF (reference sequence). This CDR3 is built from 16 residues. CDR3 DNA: TGTGCCACCAGCAGAACCCGGGACAGGGCATACAATGAGCAGTTCTTC. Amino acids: CATSRTRDRAYNEQFF.

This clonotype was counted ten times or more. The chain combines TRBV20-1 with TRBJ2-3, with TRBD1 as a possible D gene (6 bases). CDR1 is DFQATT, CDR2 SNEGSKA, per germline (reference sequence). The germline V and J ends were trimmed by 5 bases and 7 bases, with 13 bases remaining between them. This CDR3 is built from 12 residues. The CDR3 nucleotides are TGCAGTGCTGAACAAGGACAGAATACGCAGTATTTT. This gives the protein CSAEQGQNTQYF.

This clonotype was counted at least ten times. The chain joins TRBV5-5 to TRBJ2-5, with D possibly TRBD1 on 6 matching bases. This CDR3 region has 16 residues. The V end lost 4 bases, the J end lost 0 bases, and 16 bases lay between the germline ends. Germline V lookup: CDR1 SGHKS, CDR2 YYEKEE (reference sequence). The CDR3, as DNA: TGTGCCAGCAGCGTCGCAGGGGCCCGGTACCAAGAGACCCAGTACTTC. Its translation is CASSVAGARYQETQYF.

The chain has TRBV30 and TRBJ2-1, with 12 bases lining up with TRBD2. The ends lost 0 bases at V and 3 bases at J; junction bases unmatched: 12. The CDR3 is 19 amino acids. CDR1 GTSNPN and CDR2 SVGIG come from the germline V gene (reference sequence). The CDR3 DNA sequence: TGTGCCTGGAGTGTATTATTTGGACTAGCGGGATCAAACTACAATGAGCAGTTCTTC. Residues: CAWSVLFGLAGSNYNEQFF.

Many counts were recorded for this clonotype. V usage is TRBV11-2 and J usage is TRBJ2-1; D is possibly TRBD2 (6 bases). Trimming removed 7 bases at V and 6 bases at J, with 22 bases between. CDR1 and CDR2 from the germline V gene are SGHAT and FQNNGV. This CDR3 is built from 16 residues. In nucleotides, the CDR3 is TGTGCCAGCAACAAATATTTGGTGGGAGCGGGCAATGAGCAGTTCTTC. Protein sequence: CASNKYLVGAGNEQFF.

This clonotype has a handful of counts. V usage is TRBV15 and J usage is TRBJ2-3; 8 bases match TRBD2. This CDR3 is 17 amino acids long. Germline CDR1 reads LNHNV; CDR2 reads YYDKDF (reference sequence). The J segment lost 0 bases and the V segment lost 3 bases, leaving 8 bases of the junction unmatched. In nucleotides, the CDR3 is TGTGCCACCAGCAGGGCCCCTAGCGGGCCTAGCACAGATACGCAGTATTTT. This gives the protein CATSRAPSGPSTDTQYF.

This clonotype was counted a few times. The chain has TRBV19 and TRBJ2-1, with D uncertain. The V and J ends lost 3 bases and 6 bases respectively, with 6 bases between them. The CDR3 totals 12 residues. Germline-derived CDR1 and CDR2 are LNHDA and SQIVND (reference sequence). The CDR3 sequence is CASSIQPNEQFF. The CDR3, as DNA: TGTGCCAGTAGTATCCAGCCCAATGAGCAGTTCTTC.

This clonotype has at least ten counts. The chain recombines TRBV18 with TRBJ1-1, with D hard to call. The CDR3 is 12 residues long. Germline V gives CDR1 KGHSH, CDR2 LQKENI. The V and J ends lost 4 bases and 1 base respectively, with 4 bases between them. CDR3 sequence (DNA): TGTGCCAGCTCACGTAAGAACACTGAAGCTTTCTTT. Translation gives CASSRKNTEAFF.